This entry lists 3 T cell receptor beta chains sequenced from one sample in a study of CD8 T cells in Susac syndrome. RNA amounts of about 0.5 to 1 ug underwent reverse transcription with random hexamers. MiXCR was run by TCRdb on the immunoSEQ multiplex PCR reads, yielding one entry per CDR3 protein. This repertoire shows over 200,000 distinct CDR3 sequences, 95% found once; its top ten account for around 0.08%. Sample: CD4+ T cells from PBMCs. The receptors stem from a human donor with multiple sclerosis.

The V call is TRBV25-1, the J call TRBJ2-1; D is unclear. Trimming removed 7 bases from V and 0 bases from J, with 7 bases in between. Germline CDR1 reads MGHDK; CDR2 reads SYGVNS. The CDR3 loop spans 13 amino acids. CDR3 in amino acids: CASTKSSYNEQFF. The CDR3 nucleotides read TGTGCCAGCACAAAGAGCTCCTACAATGAGCAGTTCTTC.

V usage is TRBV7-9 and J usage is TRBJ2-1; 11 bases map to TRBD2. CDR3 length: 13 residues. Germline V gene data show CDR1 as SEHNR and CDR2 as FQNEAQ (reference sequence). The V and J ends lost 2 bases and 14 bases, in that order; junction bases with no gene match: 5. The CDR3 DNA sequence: TGTGCCAGCAGCTTATTAGCGGGGGGGCCAAAGTTCTTC. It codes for CASSLLAGGPKFF.

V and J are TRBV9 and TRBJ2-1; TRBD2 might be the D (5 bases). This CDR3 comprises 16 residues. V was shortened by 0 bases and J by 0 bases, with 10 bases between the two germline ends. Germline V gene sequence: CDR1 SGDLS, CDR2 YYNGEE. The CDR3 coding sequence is TGTGCCAGCAGCGTAGGGTTTGGGAGCTCCTACAATGAGCAGTTCTTC. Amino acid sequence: CASSVGFGSSYNEQFF.